The source of this T cell receptor (beta chain) is a study of CD8 T cells in ankylosing spondylitis. V was pared by 4 bases and J by 0 bases, with 10 bases between. There are 15 residues in the CDR3. Germline lookup yields CDR1 SGHTA and CDR2 FQGNSA. Study conclusions and caveats: Past studies reported some motif variants in reactive arthritis synovial fluid and blood. What appeared characteristic of ankylosing spondylitis blood was a TCR beta motif of eight highly homologous variants. Researchers report that disease-linked clones proved CD8+ and relatively rare in peripheral blood.

By quantitative 5'-RACE with molecular barcodes, the TCR beta libraries were made. Each CDR3 protein gets one entry after TCRdb re-called the 5' RACE reads with MiXCR. This sample has roughly 670,000 distinct CDR3 sequences; 15% to 20% occur once, and the top ten carry over 15%. This clonotype was counted at least ten times. Its specificity is not known. The rearrangement joins TRBV7-2 to TRBJ2-1, with unresolved D. Sequenced sample: blood, either unsorted or a sorted T cell fraction (not recorded which). This receptor was taken from a male donor with ankylosing spondylitis. The CDR3 is CASSYRVSSYNEQFF. CDR3 nucleotide sequence: TGTGCCAGCAGCTATAGGGTGAGCTCCTACAATGAGCAGTTCTTC.